The T cell receptor beta chain described here comes from a study of blood T cells in healthy people across ages. This CDR3 comprises 15 residues. Trimming at V came to 6 bases and at J to 0 bases, leaving 7 bases not matched to a gene. Germline lookup yields CDR1 SGHDT and CDR2 YYEEEE. A second about 7 to 12 cycle PCR used barcoded and J-beta primers. Template switching added a 12-random-nucleotide identifier to every cDNA molecule. Via MiXCR, TCRdb re-called the 5' RACE reads, giving one row per CDR3 protein. This sample has around 1,900,000 distinct CDR3 sequences, with 30% to 40% found just once. This clonotype was observed a few times. About 10 milliliters of peripheral blood were drawn from each donor into EDTA-treated tubes. No fewer than 6 million PBMCs went into each sample. The authors extracted at least 5 micrograms of total RNA per sample.

The genes are TRBV5-6 and TRBJ2-3, with 7 nucleotides matching TRBD2. The sequencing sample was made of blood. The sequence was obtained from a human donor in good health. CDR3 amino acids: CASTVRLASTDTQYF. In DNA form, the CDR3 reads TGTGCCAGCACTGTTCGACTAGCCAGCACAGATACGCAGTATTTT.